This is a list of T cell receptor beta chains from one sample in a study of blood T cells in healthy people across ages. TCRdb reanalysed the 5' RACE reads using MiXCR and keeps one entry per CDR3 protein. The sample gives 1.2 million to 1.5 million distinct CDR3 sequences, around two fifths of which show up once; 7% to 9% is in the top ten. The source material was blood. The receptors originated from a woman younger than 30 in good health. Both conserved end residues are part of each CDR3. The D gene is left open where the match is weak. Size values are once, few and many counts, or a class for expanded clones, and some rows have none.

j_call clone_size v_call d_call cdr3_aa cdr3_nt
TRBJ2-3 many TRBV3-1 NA CASQQGLSTDTQYF TGTGCCAGCCAACAGGGCTTGAGCACAGATACGCAGTATTTT
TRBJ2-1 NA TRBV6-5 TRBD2 CASSYGLAGGNNEQFF TGTGCCAGCAGTTACGGACTAGCGGGAGGGAACAATGAGCAGTTCTTC
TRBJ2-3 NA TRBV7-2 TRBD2 CASSLASGGAPGTQYF TGTGCCAGCAGCTTAGCTAGCGGGGGGGCCCCAGGTACGCAGTATTTT
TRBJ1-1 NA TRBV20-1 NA CSARRAGMNTEAFF TGCAGTGCTAGGAGGGCCGGCATGAACACTGAAGCTTTCTTT
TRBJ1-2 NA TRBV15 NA CATSRDLGSVDYGYTF TGTGCCACCAGCAGAGATTTAGGGTCCGTCGACTATGGCTACACCTTC
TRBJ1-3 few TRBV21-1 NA CASSKGTVGTGNTIYF NA
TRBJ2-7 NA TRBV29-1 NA CSAQEGEQYF TGCAGCGCCCAGGAAGGAGAGCAGTACTTC
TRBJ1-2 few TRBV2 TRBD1 CASGPGQGEVGYTF TGTGCCAGCGGCCCTGGACAGGGGGAGGTTGGCTACACCTTC
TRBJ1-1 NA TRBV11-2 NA CASSLDRQEAAFF TGTGCCAGCAGCTTAGATCGGCAGGAGGCAGCTTTCTTT
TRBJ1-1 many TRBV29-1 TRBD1 CSADGQGGTEAFF TGCAGCGCCGATGGACAGGGTGGTACTGAAGCTTTCTTT
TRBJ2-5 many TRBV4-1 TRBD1 CASSRDRGQETQYF TGCGCCAGCAGTAGGGACAGGGGACAAGAGACCCAGTACTTC
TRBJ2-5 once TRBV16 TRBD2 CASNRGLAGEETQYF TGTGCCAGCAACCGCGGACTAGCGGGCGAAGAGACCCAGTACTTC
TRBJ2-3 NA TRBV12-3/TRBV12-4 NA CASSFWQADYTDTQYF TGTGCCAGCAGTTTTTGGCAGGCCGACTACACAGATACGCAGTATTTT
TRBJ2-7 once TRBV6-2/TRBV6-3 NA CASSSRTDDYEQYF TGTGCCAGCAGTTCAAGGACAGACGACTACGAGCAGTACTTC
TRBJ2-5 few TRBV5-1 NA CASREFQETQYF TGCGCCAGCAGGGAGTTTCAAGAGACCCAGTACTTC
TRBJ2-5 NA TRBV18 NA CASSPWDLGETQYF TGTGCCAGCTCACCGTGGGACCTAGGGGAGACCCAGTACTTC
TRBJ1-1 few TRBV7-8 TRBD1 CASSLGGQTMNTEAFF TGTGCCAGCAGCTTAGGGGGACAGACAATGAACACTGAAGCTTTCTTT
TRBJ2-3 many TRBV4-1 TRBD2 CASSQASRTSGTDTQYF TGCGCCAGCAGCCAAGCCTCGCGGACTAGCGGCACAGATACGCAGTATTTT
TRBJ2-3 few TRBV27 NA CASSFDGGGYTQYF TGTGCCAGCAGTTTTGACGGGGGAGGTTATACGCAGTATTTT
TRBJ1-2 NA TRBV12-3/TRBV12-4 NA CASGLSGDYGYTF TGTGCCAGCGGTTTGTCAGGGGACTATGGCTACACCTTC
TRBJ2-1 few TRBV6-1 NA CASIRTNNSYNEQFF TGTGCCAGCATCAGGACCAACAACTCCTACAATGAGCAGTTCTTC
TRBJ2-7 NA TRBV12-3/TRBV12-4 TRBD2 CASSSLTSGAIYEQYF TGTGCCAGCAGTTCATTGACTAGCGGGGCCATCTACGAGCAGTACTTC
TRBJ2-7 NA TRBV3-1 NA CASSHGPIYEQYF TGTGCCAGCAGCCATGGACCTATCTACGAGCAGTACTTC
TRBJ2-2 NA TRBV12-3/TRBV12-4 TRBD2 CASSLGASGGAWTGELFF TGTGCCAGCAGTTTAGGCGCTAGCGGGGGGGCCTGGACCGGGGAGCTGTTTTTT
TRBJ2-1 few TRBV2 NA CASSVVRDNEQFF TGTGCCAGCAGTGTTGTTAGAGACAATGAGCAGTTCTTC
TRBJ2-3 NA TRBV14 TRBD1 CASSQGKDRSTDTQYF TGTGCCAGCAGCCAAGGCAAGGACAGGAGCACAGATACGCAGTATTTT
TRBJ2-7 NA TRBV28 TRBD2 CASERRTSGGSSEQYF TGTGCCAGCGAAAGAAGAACTAGCGGGGGATCTAGCGAGCAGTACTTC
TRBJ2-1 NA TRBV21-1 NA CASSKGRGNEQFF TGTGCCAGCAGCAAGGGCAGGGGAAATGAGCAGTTCTTC
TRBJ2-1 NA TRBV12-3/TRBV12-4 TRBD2 CASGIPSGAYNEQFF TGTGCCAGTGGTATCCCTAGCGGGGCCTACAATGAGCAGTTCTTC
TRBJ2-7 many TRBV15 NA CATSRTGSYEQYF TGTGCCACCAGCAGAACAGGTTCCTACGAGCAGTACTTC
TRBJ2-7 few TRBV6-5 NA CASSYSLSEQYF TGTGCCAGCAGTTACTCGCTTAGCGAGCAGTACTTC
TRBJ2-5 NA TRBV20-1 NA CSAIRRGNEQYF TGCAGTGCTATCCGAAGGGGTAATGAGCAGTACTTC
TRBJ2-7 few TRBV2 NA CATTERAYNEQYF TGTGCCACTACTGAGCGGGCCTACAATGAGCAGTACTTC
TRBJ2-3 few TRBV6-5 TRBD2 CASSRPTSGGTDTQYF TGTGCCAGCAGTCGCCCTACTAGCGGGGGCACAGATACGCAGTATTTT
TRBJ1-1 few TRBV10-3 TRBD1 CAISESGTGGTEAFF TGTGCCATCAGTGAGTCAGGGACAGGGGGCACTGAAGCTTTCTTT
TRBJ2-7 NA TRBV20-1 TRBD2 CSARTSGPSGEQYF TGCAGTGCTAGAACTAGCGGCCCATCTGGGGAGCAGTACTTC
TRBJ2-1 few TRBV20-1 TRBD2 CSARDSGGYNEQFF TGCAGTGCTCGTGACAGCGGGGGGTACAATGAGCAGTTCTTC
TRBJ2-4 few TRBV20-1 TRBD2 CSARTSRDIQYF TGCAGTGCTAGGACTAGCCGAGACATTCAGTACTTC
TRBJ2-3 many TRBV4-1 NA CASSPGHGVGDTQYF TGCGCCAGCAGCCCTGGGCACGGGGTAGGAGATACGCAGTATTTT
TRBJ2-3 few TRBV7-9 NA CASSLTADDTQYF TGTGCCAGCAGCTTAACGGCCGACGATACGCAGTATTTT
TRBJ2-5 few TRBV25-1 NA CASSDPGAKTQYF TGTGCCAGCAGTGATCCCGGGGCGAAGACCCAGTACTTC